The 22 T cell receptor beta chains listed next were all sequenced from one sample in a study of shared clonotypes between healthy human individuals (dated by TCRdb to about 2020). For the CD8 naive samples, CD45RO-negative cells were positively selected for CCR7, yielding a CD45RA+CCR7+ population from which TemRA cells were excluded. Library preparation was by the immunoSEQ multiplex PCR assay. TCRdb's version of the immuneACCESS table is confined to in-frame rearrangements and falls short of the full clone set. An unresolved V gene accounts for under half of the shortfall where checked; the remainder is of unknown origin. For this sample the table gives 2 million to 2.5 million clones, of which about 95% were detected only once. The ten largest clones represent 0.85% to 1.2% of the sample. Specimen: naive CD8+ T cells sorted from blood. What this sample's cell subset or site label stands for: CD45RA+CCR7+. These receptor sequences come from a man younger than 35 in good health.

The chain carries TRBV4-1 and TRBJ2-7; possibly TRBD1 for D (5 bases). The V gene lost 3 bases and the J gene lost 3 bases, with 12 bases spanning the gap. This CDR3 region has 14 residues. Germline CDR1 is MGHRA and CDR2 is YSYEKL. The CDR3 DNA follows: TGCGCCAGCAGCCATCCAGGGCGAGGCTACGAGCAGTACTTC. Translating it yields CASSHPGRGYEQYF.

The chain couples TRBV10-2 to TRBJ2-7; D is perhaps TRBD1 or TRBD2 (5 bases each). V was shortened by 6 bases and J by 0 bases, with 9 bases between the two germline ends. CDR1 and CDR2 (germline): WSHSY, SAAADI. The CDR3 totals 13 residues. The CDR3 sequence is CASRFGASYEQYF. The CDR3 DNA sequence: TGCGCCAGCAGATTCGGGGCCTCCTACGAGCAGTACTTC.

J is TRBJ1-3 and V is TRBV7-9; perhaps TRBD1 as D (6 bases). Germline V gene sequence: CDR1 SEHNR, CDR2 FQNEAQ (reference sequence). CDR3 length: 15 residues. Trimming shortened V by 2 bases and J by 4 bases, and 12 bases separated the two germline ends. The DNA of the CDR3 is TGTGCCAGCAGCTTAAGGACAGTCAAAGGAAACACCATATATTTT. The encoded protein is CASSLRTVKGNTIYF. The full variable domain, completed using reference TRBV7-9 and TRBJ1-3, is DTGVSQNPRHKITKRGQNVTFRCDPISEHNRLYWYRQTLGQGPEFLTYFQNEAQLEKSRLLSDRFSAERPKGSFSTLEIQRTEQGDSAMYLCASSLRTVKGNTIYFGEGSWLTVV.

In this sample, this clone turned up once. DNA of the CDR3: TGTGCCAGCAGATTCGGTTACGAGCAGTACTTC. Protein product: CASRFGYEQYF. This sequence joins TRBV11-2 and TRBJ2-7; D is unclear. V lost 6 bases, J lost 4 bases, and 7 bases lay in between. The CDR3 length is 11 residues. Germline V gene lookup returns CDR1 SGHAT and CDR2 FQNNGV. Complete variable domain (other parts from reference TRBV11-2 and TRBJ2-7): EAGVAQSPRYKIIEKRQSVAFWCNPISGHATLYWYQQILGQGPKLLIQFQNNGVVDDSQLPKDRFSAERLKGVDSTLKIQPAKLEDSAVYLCASRFGYEQYFGPGTRLTVT.

V is TRBV5-6 and J is TRBJ2-1; D perhaps matches TRBD2 (5 bases). The germline V and J ends were trimmed by 4 bases and 6 bases, with 17 bases remaining between them. The germline CDR1 and CDR2 sequences are SGHDT and YYEEEE. The CDR3 consists of 15 residues. This CDR3 reads CASSLYPSSGNEQFF. The CDR3 DNA reads as TGTGCCAGCAGCCTATATCCCTCCAGCGGCAATGAGCAGTTCTTC. Combining the CDR3 with reference TRBV5-6 and TRBJ2-1 gives the whole variable domain DAGVTQSPTHLIKTRGQQVTLRCSPKSGHDTVSWYQQALGQGPQFIFQYYEEEERQRGNFPDRFSGHQFPNYSSELNVNALLLGDSALYLCASSLYPSSGNEQFFGPGTRLTVL.

This chain uses TRBV7-9 with TRBJ1-1, with 7 bases lining up with TRBD1. The germline gives CDR1 SEHNR, CDR2 FQNEAQ (reference sequence). With V trimmed by 2 bases and J by 3 bases, 6 bases remained unmatched. The CDR3 loop spans 15 amino acids. The CDR3 DNA sequence: TGTGCCAGCAGCTTAACAGGGGCGGGTGACACTGAAGCTTTCTTT. It codes for CASSLTGAGDTEAFF. Full variable domain (outside the CDR3, taken from reference TRBV7-9 and TRBJ1-1): DTGVSQNPRHKITKRGQNVTFRCDPISEHNRLYWYRQTLGQGPEFLTYFQNEAQLEKSRLLSDRFSAERPKGSFSTLEIQRTEQGDSAMYLCASSLTGAGDTEAFFGQGTRLTVV.

Turning to this clone: The sample holds other DNA sequences that translate to the same CDR3. The chain uses TRBV19 and TRBJ2-7, with D hard to call. The germline V gene has CDR1 LNHDA and CDR2 SQIVND (reference sequence). The V end was cut by 4 bases, the J end by 2 bases, with 6 bases between. The CDR3 spans 12 residues. CDR3 sequence (DNA): TGTGCCAGTAGTAGAGACACCTACGAGCAGTACTTC. Translating gives CASSRDTYEQYF.

The chain joins TRBV4-3 to TRBJ2-2; D ambiguous. V lost 0 bases and J 4 bases, leaving 6 bases between the germline ends. The CDR3 totals 14 residues. CDR1 LGHNA and CDR2 YSLEER come from the germline V gene. CDR3 region: CASSQDRVTGELFF. The CDR3 DNA reads TGCGCCAGCAGCCAAGATCGGGTCACCGGGGAGCTGTTTTTT.

The chain carries TRBV6-6 and TRBJ1-2; D gene ambiguous. CDR3 length: 16 residues. With 7 bases removed from V and 3 bases from J, the gap between germline ends came to 21 bases. Per germline, CDR1 MNHNY and CDR2 SVGAGI (reference sequence). The CDR3 is CASKMGGLPRDYGYTF. The CDR3 nucleotides are TGTGCCAGCAAGATGGGTGGACTGCCTCGGGACTATGGCTACACCTTC.

The gene calls are TRBV9 and TRBJ1-1, with 9 positions matching TRBD1. V trimming: 6 bases; J trimming: 6 bases; junction bases outside the gene matches: 3. Per germline, CDR1 SGDLS and CDR2 YYNGEE. This CDR3 has 12 residues. CDR3 amino acids: CASIGTGPEAFF. CDR3 nucleotides: TGTGCCAGCATTGGGACAGGGCCTGAAGCTTTCTTT.

With respect to this clone: Other DNA sequences in this specimen translate into the identical CDR3. The rearrangement uses TRBV5-1 and TRBJ1-2, with 10 bases fitting TRBD1. Trimming cost V 4 bases and J 1 base; bases outside gene matches: 4. Germline CDR1 SGHRS, CDR2 YFSETQ. The CDR3 runs 15 residues. CDR3 nucleotides: TGCGCCAGCAGCCCCGGACAGGGGGTTAACTATGGCTACACCTTC. This gives the protein CASSPGQGVNYGYTF.

The gene calls are TRBV6-5 and TRBJ1-1, with D perhaps matching TRBD1 (5 bases). CDR1 and CDR2 from the germline V gene are MNHEY and SVGAGI. This CDR3 has 16 amino acids. The V and J ends lost 0 bases and 1 base respectively, with 12 bases between them. This chain's CDR3 is CASSYSAGWGNTEAFF. CDR3 sequence (DNA): TGTGCCAGCAGTTACTCGGCAGGGTGGGGGAACACTGAAGCTTTCTTT.

This chain connects TRBV7-6 to TRBJ2-2; D ambiguous. Per the germline V gene, CDR1 is SGHVS and CDR2 is FNYEAQ. The CDR3 has 15 residues. The V gene lost 8 bases and the J gene lost 5 bases, with 18 bases spanning the gap. This chain's CDR3 is CASGNLGGRTGELFF. In nucleotides, the CDR3 is TGTGCCAGCGGTAACCTAGGCGGCCGGACCGGGGAGCTGTTTTTT.

The chain has TRBV28 and TRBJ1-1; D is perhaps TRBD1 (5 bases). V lost 4 bases and J lost 0, with 9 bases in between. The CDR3 is made up of 14 amino acids. Germline lookup yields CDR1 MDHEN and CDR2 SYDVKM. The CDR3 sequence is CASSYRLMNTEAFF. The CDR3 bases are TGTGCCAGCAGTTACAGGTTGATGAACACTGAAGCTTTCTTT. Complete variable domain (other parts from reference TRBV28 and TRBJ1-1): DVKVTQSSRYLVKRTGEKVFLECVQDMDHENMFWYRQDPGLGLRLIYFSYDVKMKEKGDIPEGYSVSREKKERFSLILESASTNQTSMYLCASSYRLMNTEAFFGQGTRLTVV.

The chain links TRBV7-6 to TRBJ1-2, with no clear D. The CDR3 has 16 amino acids. Germline V gene data show CDR1 as SGHVS and CDR2 as FNYEAQ. V lost 5 bases, J lost 4 bases, and 20 bases lay in between. This CDR3 is CASSPVPSGGSYGYTF. In DNA form, the CDR3 reads TGTGCCAGCAGCCCAGTCCCCAGTGGAGGGTCCTATGGCTACACCTTC.

The rearrangement joins TRBV27 to TRBJ2-3, with 9 bases matching TRBD2. Trimming at V came to 2 bases and at J to 1 base, leaving 1 base not matched to a gene. Germline V gives CDR1 MNHEY, CDR2 SMNVEV (reference sequence). The CDR3 has 15 residues. Here the CDR3 DNA reads TGTGCCAGCAGTTTAGTAGCGGGGGGCACAGATACGCAGTATTTT. This gives the protein CASSLVAGGTDTQYF.

V usage is TRBV6-1 and J usage is TRBJ2-7, with D perhaps matching TRBD2 (5 bases). CDR3 length: 14 amino acids. Trimming took off 5 bases at V and 2 bases at J, with 13 bases between the two ends. In germline, CDR1 is MNHNS, CDR2 SASEGT. The CDR3 bases are TGTGCCAGCAGTCCCCGGACTTTCACCTACGAGCAGTACTTC. Residues: CASSPRTFTYEQYF.

On this clone: Other nucleotide sequences in the sample specify the same CDR3. The chain carries TRBV9 and TRBJ1-2; no reliable D call. The CDR3 covers 12 residues. CDR1 SGDLS and CDR2 YYNGEE come from the germline V gene. Trimming pared 0 bases from V and 3 bases from J, leaving 3 bases between. The CDR3 bases are TGTGCCAGCAGCGTAGGAGACTATGGCTACACCTTC. Residues: CASSVGDYGYTF.

The table lists this clone with a count of one. The gene calls are TRBV6-1 and TRBJ2-2, with 13 bases that match TRBD2. CDR1 and CDR2 from the germline V gene are MNHNS and SASEGT. The CDR3 spans 17 residues. V lost 0 bases to trimming and J lost 4 bases; unmatched junction nucleotides: 2. CDR3 sequence reads: CASSEATSGGITGELFF. CDR3 DNA sequence: TGTGCCAGCAGTGAAGCGACTAGCGGGGGGATCACCGGGGAGCTGTTTTTT.

The chain carries TRBV28 and TRBJ1-1, with D perhaps TRBD1 (5 bases). Germline V CDR1 and CDR2: MDHEN, SYDVKM. Trimming removed 2 bases at V and 6 bases at J, with 16 bases between. The CDR3 runs to 15 residues. CDR3 bases: TGTGCCAGCAGTTTACCCGGGATCGGGGGTGCTGAAGCTTTCTTT. Amino acid sequence: CASSLPGIGGAEAFF. Full variable domain (missing parts from reference TRBV28 and TRBJ1-1): DVKVTQSSRYLVKRTGEKVFLECVQDMDHENMFWYRQDPGLGLRLIYFSYDVKMKEKGDIPEGYSVSREKKERFSLILESASTNQTSMYLCASSLPGIGGAEAFFGQGTRLTVV.

This chain links TRBV27 with TRBJ1-4, with 9 nucleotides matching TRBD1. Germline CDR1 is MNHEY and CDR2 is SMNVEV (reference sequence). This CDR3 region has 14 residues. The trim removed 8 bases at V and 8 bases at J, leaving 9 bases unmatched. CDR3: CASGLQGAIEKLFF. The CDR3 DNA follows: TGTGCCAGCGGATTACAGGGGGCGATCGAAAAACTGTTTTTT.

This rearrangement joins TRBV18 to TRBJ2-2; D is unresolved. The CDR3 loop spans 13 amino acids. Germline values: CDR1 KGHSH, CDR2 LQKENI. V dropped 6 bases and J dropped 2 bases, with 7 bases sitting between them. The CDR3 sequence is CASSTPNTGELFF. In DNA form, the CDR3 reads TGTGCCAGCTCCACACCTAACACCGGGGAGCTGTTTTTT.